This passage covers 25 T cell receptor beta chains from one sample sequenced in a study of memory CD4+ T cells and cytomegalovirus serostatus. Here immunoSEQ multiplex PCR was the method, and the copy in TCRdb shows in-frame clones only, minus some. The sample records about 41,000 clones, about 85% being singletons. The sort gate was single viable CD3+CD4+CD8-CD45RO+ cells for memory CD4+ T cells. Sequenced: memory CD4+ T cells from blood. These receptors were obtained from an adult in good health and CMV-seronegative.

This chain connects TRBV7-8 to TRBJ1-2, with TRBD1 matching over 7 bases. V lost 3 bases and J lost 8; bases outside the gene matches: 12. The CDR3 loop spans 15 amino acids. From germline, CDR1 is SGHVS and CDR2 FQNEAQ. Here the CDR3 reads CASSLGQNLLWGYTF. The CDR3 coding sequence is TGTGCCAGCAGCTTGGGACAGAACTTGCTATGGGGCTACACCTTC.

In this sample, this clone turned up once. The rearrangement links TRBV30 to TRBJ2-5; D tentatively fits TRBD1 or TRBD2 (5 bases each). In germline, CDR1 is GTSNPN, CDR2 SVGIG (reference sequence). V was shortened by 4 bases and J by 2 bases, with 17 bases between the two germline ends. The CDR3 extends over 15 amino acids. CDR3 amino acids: CAWNPPGAGQETQYF. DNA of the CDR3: TGTGCCTGGAACCCCCCCGGGGCTGGGCAAGAGACCCAGTACTTC.

The CDR3 sequence: CASSFGGRGNTEAFF. In DNA, the CDR3 is TGTGCCAGCAGTTTCGGGGGGCGGGGGAACACTGAAGCTTTCTTT. The chain combines TRBV28 with TRBJ1-1, with a weak D call TRBD1 (6 bases). The CDR3 runs to 15 residues. From germline, CDR1 is MDHEN and CDR2 SYDVKM. V was trimmed by 3 bases and J by 1 base, leaving 12 bases between them. Full variable domain (missing parts from reference TRBV28 and TRBJ1-1): DVKVTQSSRYLVKRTGEKVFLECVQDMDHENMFWYRQDPGLGLRLIYFSYDVKMKEKGDIPEGYSVSREKKERFSLILESASTNQTSMYLCASSFGGRGNTEAFFGQGTRLTVV.

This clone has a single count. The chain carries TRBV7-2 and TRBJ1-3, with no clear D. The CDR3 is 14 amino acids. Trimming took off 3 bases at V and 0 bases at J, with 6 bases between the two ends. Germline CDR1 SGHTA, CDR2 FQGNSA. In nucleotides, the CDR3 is TGTGCCAGCAGCTTGCAGACCTCTGGAAACACCATATATTTT. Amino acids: CASSLQTSGNTIYF.

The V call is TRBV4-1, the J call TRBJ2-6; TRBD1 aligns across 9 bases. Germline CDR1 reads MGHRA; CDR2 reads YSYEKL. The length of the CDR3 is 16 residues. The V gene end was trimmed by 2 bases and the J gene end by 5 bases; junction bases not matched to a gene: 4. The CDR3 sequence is CASSQTGGVRANVLTF. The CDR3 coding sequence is TGCGCCAGCAGCCAAACAGGGGGCGTTCGGGCCAACGTCCTGACTTTC.

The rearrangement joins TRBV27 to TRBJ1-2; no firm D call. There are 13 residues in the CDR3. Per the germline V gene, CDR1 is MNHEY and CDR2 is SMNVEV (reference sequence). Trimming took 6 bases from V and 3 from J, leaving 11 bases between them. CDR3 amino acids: CASSLGLDYGYTF. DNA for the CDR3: TGTGCCAGCAGCCTAGGGTTGGACTATGGCTACACCTTC.

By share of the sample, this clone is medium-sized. The CDR3 is CAISGAGTGVRYTEAFF. The CDR3 coding sequence is TGTGCCATCAGTGGCGCCGGGACAGGGGTTCGGTACACTGAAGCTTTCTTT. This chain links TRBV10-3 with TRBJ1-1; 10 nucleotides line up with TRBD1. The CDR3 runs 17 residues. With V trimmed by 4 bases and J by 3 bases, 11 bases remained unmatched. In germline, CDR1 is ENHRY, CDR2 SYGVKD.

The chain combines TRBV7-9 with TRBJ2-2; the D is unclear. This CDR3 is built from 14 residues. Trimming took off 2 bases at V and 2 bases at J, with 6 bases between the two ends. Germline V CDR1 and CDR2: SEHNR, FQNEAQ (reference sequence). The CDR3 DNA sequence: TGTGCCAGCAGCTTACGACTCAACACCGGGGAGCTGTTTTTT. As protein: CASSLRLNTGELFF.

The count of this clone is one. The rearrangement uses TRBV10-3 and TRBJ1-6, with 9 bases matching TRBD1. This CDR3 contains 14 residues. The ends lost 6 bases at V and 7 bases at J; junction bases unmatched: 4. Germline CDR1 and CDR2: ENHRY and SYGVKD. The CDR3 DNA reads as TGTGCCATCAGGGAACAGGGGGCAAATTCACCCCTCCACTTT. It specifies CAIREQGANSPLHF.

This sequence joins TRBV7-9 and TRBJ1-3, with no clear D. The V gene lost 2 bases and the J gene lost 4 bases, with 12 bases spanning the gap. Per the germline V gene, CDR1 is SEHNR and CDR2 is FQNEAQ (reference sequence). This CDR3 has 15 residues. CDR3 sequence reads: CASSLRPEVGNTIYF. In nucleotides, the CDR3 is TGTGCCAGCAGCTTAAGGCCCGAGGTCGGAAACACCATATATTTT.

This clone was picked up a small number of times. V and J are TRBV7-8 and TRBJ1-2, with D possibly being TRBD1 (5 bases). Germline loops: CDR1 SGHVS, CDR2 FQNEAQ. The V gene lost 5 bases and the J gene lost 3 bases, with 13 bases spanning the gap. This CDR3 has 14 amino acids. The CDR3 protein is CASSRIQGDYGYTF. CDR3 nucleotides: TGTGCCAGCAGCCGAATCCAGGGAGACTATGGCTACACCTTC.

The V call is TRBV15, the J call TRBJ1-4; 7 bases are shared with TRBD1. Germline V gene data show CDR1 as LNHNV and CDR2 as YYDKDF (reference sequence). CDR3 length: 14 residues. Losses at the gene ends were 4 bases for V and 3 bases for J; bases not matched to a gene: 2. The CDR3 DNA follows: TGTGCCACCAGCAAGGGACAGTCTAATGAAAAACTGTTTTTT. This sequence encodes CATSKGQSNEKLFF.

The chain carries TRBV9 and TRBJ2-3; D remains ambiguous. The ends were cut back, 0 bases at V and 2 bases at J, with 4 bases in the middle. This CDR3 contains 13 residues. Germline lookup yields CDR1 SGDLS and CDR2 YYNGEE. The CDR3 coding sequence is TGTGCCAGCAGCGTAGGTAACACAGATACGCAGTATTTT. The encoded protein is CASSVGNTDTQYF. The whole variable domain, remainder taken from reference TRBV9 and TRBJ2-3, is DSGVTQTPKHLITATGQRVTLRCSPRSGDLSVYWYQQSLDQGLQFLIQYYNGEERAKGNILERFSAQQFPDLHSELNLSSLELGDSALYFCASSVGNTDTQYFGPGTRLTVL.

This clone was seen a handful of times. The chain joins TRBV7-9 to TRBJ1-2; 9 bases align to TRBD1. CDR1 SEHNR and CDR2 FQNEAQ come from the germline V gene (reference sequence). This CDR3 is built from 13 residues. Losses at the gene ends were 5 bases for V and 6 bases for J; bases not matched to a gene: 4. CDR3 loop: CASSQGQGHGYTF. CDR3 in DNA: TGTGCCAGCAGCCAGGGACAGGGACATGGCTACACCTTC.

CDR3 amino acids: CASSRGTGIGNTIYF. The CDR3, as DNA: TGTGCCAGCAGTCGTGGGACAGGGATTGGAAACACCATATATTTT. The chain combines TRBV6-1 with TRBJ1-3, with 9 positions matching TRBD1. The V gene's germline CDR1 is MNHNS and CDR2 SASEGT. The CDR3 has 15 amino acids. The trim removed 5 bases at V and 3 bases at J, leaving 5 bases unmatched.

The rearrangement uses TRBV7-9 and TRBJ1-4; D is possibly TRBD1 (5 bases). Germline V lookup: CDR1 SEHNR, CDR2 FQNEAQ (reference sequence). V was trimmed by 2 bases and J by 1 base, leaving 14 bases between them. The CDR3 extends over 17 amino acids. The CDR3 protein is CASSLQGIRRTNEKLFF. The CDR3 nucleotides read TGTGCCAGCAGCTTACAGGGTATTCGGAGAACTAATGAAAAACTGTTTTTT.

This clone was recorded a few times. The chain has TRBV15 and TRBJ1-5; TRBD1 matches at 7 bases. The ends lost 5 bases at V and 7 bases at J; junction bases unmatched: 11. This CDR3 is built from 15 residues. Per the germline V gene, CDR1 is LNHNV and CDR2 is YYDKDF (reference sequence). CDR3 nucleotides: TGTGCCACCAGCGACGACAGGGCGTATGGACAGCCCCAGCATTTT. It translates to CATSDDRAYGQPQHF.

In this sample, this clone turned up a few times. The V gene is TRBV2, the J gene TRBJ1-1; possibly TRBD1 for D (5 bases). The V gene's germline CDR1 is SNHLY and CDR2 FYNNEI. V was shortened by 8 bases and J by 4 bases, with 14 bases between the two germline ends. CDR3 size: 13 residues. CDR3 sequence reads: CASSGDGGTEAFF. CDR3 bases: TGTGCCAGCTCGGGAGATGGGGGCACTGAAGCTTTCTTT.

The CDR3 nucleotides read TGTGCCAGCAGCCTGGGACAGTCTGGAAACACCATATATTTT. It specifies CASSLGQSGNTIYF. The V call is TRBV9, the J call TRBJ1-3, with 7 positions matching TRBD1. J gave up 1 base and V 4 bases, and 2 bases lay outside the gene matches. The CDR3 consists of 14 residues. Germline V gene sequence: CDR1 SGDLS, CDR2 YYNGEE.

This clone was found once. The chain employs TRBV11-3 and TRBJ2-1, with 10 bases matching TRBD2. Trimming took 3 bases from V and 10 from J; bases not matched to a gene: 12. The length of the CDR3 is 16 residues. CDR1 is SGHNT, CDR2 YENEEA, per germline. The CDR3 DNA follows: TGTGCCAGCAGCTTGACTAGCGGGCGCGGGCAGGGGGAGCAGTTCTTC. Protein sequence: CASSLTSGRGQGEQFF.

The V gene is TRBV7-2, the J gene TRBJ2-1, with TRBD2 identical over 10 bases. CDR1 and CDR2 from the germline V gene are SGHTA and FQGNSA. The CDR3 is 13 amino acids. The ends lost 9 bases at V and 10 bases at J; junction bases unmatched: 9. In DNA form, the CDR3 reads TGTGCCAGTAAGGCCTCGACTAGCGGGGAGCAGTTCTTC. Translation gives CASKASTSGEQFF.

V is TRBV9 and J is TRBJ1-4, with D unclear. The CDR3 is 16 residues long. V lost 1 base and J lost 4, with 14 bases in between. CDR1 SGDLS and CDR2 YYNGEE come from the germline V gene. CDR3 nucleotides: TGTGCCAGCAGCGTATCAGAAGGACGCCGTAATGAAAAACTGTTTTTT. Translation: CASSVSEGRRNEKLFF.

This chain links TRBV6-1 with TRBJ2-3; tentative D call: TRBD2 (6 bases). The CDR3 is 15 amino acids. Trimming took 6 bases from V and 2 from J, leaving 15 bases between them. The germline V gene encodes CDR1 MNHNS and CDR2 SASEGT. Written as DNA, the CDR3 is TGTGCCAGCAGGCCCTCGGAGGGTACCACAGATACGCAGTATTTT. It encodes CASRPSEGTTDTQYF.

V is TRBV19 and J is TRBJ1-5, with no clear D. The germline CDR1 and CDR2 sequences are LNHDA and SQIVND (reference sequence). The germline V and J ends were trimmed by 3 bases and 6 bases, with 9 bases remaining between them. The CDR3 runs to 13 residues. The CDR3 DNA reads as TGTGCCAGTAGTATCTTGGGAAGTCAGCCCCAGCATTTT. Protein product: CASSILGSQPQHF.

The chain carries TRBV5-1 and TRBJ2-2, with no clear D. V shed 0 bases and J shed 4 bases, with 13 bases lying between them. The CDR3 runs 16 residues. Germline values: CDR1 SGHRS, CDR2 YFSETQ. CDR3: CASSLVGGEFTGELFF. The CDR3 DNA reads TGCGCCAGCAGCTTGGTAGGTGGGGAATTCACCGGGGAGCTGTTTTTT.